This TCR beta chain was retrieved from a study of blood T cell repertoires in COVID-19. About the study: Sites in the United States, Italy and Spain provided acute and convalescent COVID-19 samples. T cells, B-cell-depleted T cells, or PBMCs supplied cDNA or gDNA.

The V and J ends lost 1 base and 8 bases respectively, with 19 bases between them. The germline gives CDR1 SGHRS, CDR2 YFSETQ. This CDR3 has 16 residues. Assay used: immunoSEQ multiplex PCR; TCRdb lists only in-frame clones, some missing. This sample has hundreds of thousands of clones; around 84% occur once, and the top ten carry approximately 4%. Categorization into cohorts depended on clinical history that participants reported. The sample was PBMCs or T cells enriched from blood (not recorded which). The sequence was collected from a man under 40 with acute COVID-19. The chain recombines TRBV5-1 with TRBJ2-1, with D possibly being TRBD1 (6 bases). In DNA, the CDR3 is TGCGCCAGCAGCTTGTTAGGGGGAAGGGTTTGGCATGAGCAGTTCTTC. This sequence encodes CASSLLGGRVWHEQFF. The full variable domain, completed using reference TRBV5-1 and TRBJ2-1, is KAGVTQTPRYLIKTRGQQVTLSCSPISGHRSVSWYQQTPGQGLQFLFEYFSETQRNKGNFPGRFSGRQFSNSRSEMNVSTLELGDSALYLCASSLLGGRVWHEQFFGPGTRLTVL.